The 12 T cell receptor beta chains reported below all come from one sample, sequenced in a study of OX40 agonist ivuxolimab in advanced cancers. Using immunoSEQ multiplex PCR, the repertoire was profiled, and TCRdb retains in-frame clones only, with some absent. The sample lists about 130,000 clones; under 95% were seen once. The sequencing used CD4+ or CD8+ T cells sorted from blood, collected in a trial of the OX40 agonist ivuxolimab. These receptors were obtained from an adult with an advanced solid tumor such as melanoma, head and neck, liver or kidney cancer.

J is TRBJ2-5 and V is TRBV5-6; 8 bases match TRBD1. Germline V gene sequence: CDR1 SGHDT, CDR2 YYEEEE. Trimming removed 2 bases from V and 3 bases from J; junction bases left unmatched: 9. The CDR3 is 16 amino acids. The CDR3 sequence is CASSFRTGNGKETQYF. In DNA, the CDR3 is TGTGCCAGCAGCTTTAGGACAGGGAACGGGAAAGAGACCCAGTACTTC.

A single count supports this clone. J is TRBJ2-7 and V is TRBV10-3, with 14 bases aligning to TRBD2. The J segment lost 4 bases and the V segment lost 11 bases, leaving 13 bases of the junction unmatched. This CDR3 is 16 amino acids long. Germline CDR1 reads ENHRY; CDR2 reads SYGVKD. The CDR3, as DNA: TGTGCCTCTTCGGCCGGGACTAGCGGGAGTTCGTACGAGCAGTACTTC. Translation: CASSAGTSGSSYEQYF.

The V call is TRBV19, the J call TRBJ2-1; possible D gene TRBD2, 6 bases. This CDR3 contains 16 residues. Trimming took 2 bases from V and 2 from J, leaving 13 bases between them. Germline CDR1 and CDR2: LNHDA and SQIVND (reference sequence). In DNA, the CDR3 is TGTGCCAGTAGTATACCGAGCGGGCGTACCTACAATGAGCAGTTCTTC. Translating it yields CASSIPSGRTYNEQFF. Supplemented by reference TRBV19 and TRBJ2-1, the full variable domain reads DGGITQSPKYLFRKEGQNVTLSCEQNLNHDAMYWYRQDPGQGLRLIYYSQIVNDFQKGDIAEGYSVSREKKESFPLTVTSAQKNPTAFYLCASSIPSGRTYNEQFFGPGTRLTVL.

This chain links TRBV7-3 with TRBJ2-1; D is unclear. CDR1 SGHTA and CDR2 FQGTGA come from the germline V gene. CDR3 length: 11 residues. The V end lost 6 bases, the J end lost 5 bases, and 5 bases lay between the germline ends. CDR3 nucleotides: TGTGCCAGCAGATCAAACAATGAGCAGTTCTTC. Encoded protein: CASRSNNEQFF.

The chain is built from TRBV30 and TRBJ1-5; D is uncertain. Germline V gene data show CDR1 as GTSNPN and CDR2 as SVGIG (reference sequence). With 3 bases removed from V and 7 bases from J, the gap between germline ends came to 13 bases. This CDR3 comprises 13 residues. CDR3 sequence reads: CAWRGPLGQPQHF. CDR3 nucleotide sequence: TGTGCCTGGAGGGGTCCCCTAGGGCAGCCCCAGCATTTT.

This chain joins TRBV4-1 and TRBJ2-3; 8 bases line up with TRBD1. The V and J ends lost 1 base and 3 bases, in that order; junction bases with no gene match: 3. The CDR3 extends over 15 amino acids. The germline V gene encodes CDR1 MGHRA and CDR2 YSYEKL. CDR3 in amino acids: CASSQVTGATDTQYF. The CDR3 DNA sequence: TGCGCCAGCAGCCAAGTGACAGGGGCAACAGATACGCAGTATTTT.

The V and J genes are TRBV6-6 and TRBJ1-5, with TRBD1 identical over 11 bases. The V gene's germline CDR1 is MNHNY and CDR2 SVGAGI (reference sequence). The V segment lost 6 bases and the J segment 6 bases; nucleotides outside the gene matches: 7. This CDR3 spans 15 amino acids. CDR3 loop: CASSSDRGQSQPQHF. The CDR3 nucleotides read TGTGCCAGCAGCTCGGACAGGGGGCAGAGTCAGCCCCAGCATTTT.

This clone was picked up one time. This chain joins TRBV7-1 and TRBJ1-2; no reliable D call. TRBV7-1 is known as an ORF, though its function is uncertain. CDR3 length: 13 amino acids. V was clipped by 4 bases and J by 5 bases, with 11 bases between them. Written as DNA, the CDR3 is TGTGCCAGCAGCTTAGCGGGGAGTTATGGCTACACCTTC. Its protein product is CASSLAGSYGYTF.

The chain carries TRBV4-2 and TRBJ1-1; no clear D gene. The germline gives CDR1 LGHNA, CDR2 YNFKEQ. CDR3 length: 13 residues. Trimming stripped 4 bases from V and 8 bases from J, with 14 bases between. CDR3 bases: TGTGCCAGCAGCCCAACCCCCAATGTGGAAGCTTTCTTT. Translated, it gives CASSPTPNVEAFF.

This rearrangement joins TRBV11-2 to TRBJ1-1; 7 nucleotides line up with TRBD1. Germline CDR1 and CDR2: SGHAT and FQNNGV. The CDR3 is made up of 14 amino acids. Trimming at V came to 2 bases and at J to 10 bases, leaving 10 bases not matched to a gene. CDR3: CASSLRQGVVGAFF. The CDR3, as DNA: TGTGCCAGCAGCTTACGACAGGGTGTGGTAGGAGCTTTCTTT.

The J gene is TRBJ1-1, the V gene TRBV2, with D possibly matching TRBD1 (5 bases). V was trimmed by 1 base and J by 6 bases, leaving 12 bases between them. The CDR3 consists of 14 residues. Germline-derived CDR1 and CDR2 are SNHLY and FYNNEI. CDR3 nucleotides: TGTGCCAGCAGTGAAGTAGGAGGGGAGGCTGAAGCTTTCTTT. Protein sequence: CASSEVGGEAEAFF.

The chain combines TRBV5-4 with TRBJ2-7; tentative D call: TRBD2 (6 bases). Between the trimmed V and J ends, which lost 4 bases and 7 bases, there was a span of 24 bases. Germline assignment: CDR1 SGHNT and CDR2 YYREEE (reference sequence). The CDR3 extends over 16 amino acids. CDR3 nucleotides: TGTGCCAGCAGCATGGAAGGGACTTACCTACCGCGGGAGCAGTACTTC. It yields the protein CASSMEGTYLPREQYF.